This T cell receptor (beta chain) was profiled in a study of blood T cells in healthy people across ages. Findings of the study overall: Reliance upon unsorted PBMCs precluded definitive naive versus antigen-experienced comparison.

The second PCR ran roughly 6 to 11 cycles with a sample-barcoded 5' primer and J-beta primers. Each CDR3 protein gets one entry after TCRdb re-called the 5' RACE reads with MiXCR. The sample yields about 1.1 million distinct CDR3 sequences, around two fifths seen once. As for this clonotype: The antigen is not known. The junction departs from the called germline gene at one end, perhaps through a read error.

Germline-derived CDR1 and CDR2 are SGHRS and YFSETQ. This CDR3 comprises 14 residues. Source material: blood. The sequence was obtained from a man aged 18 to 29 in good health. The rearrangement uses TRBV5-1 and TRBJ2-5, with TRBD2 identical over 7 bases. The CDR3 reads CVSSLGGIEETQYF. The CDR3 nucleotides are TGCGTCAGCAGCTTGGGGGGGATCGAAGAGACCCAGTACTTC.